This passage covers 21 T cell receptor beta chains from one sample sequenced in a study of PD-1 blockade in classical Hodgkin lymphoma. All patients relapsed after autologous stem cell transplantation, and brentuximab vedotin exposure varied. Data came from immunoSEQ multiplex PCR; TCRdb stores just in-frame clones and leaves some out. The table includes 90,000 to 100,000 clones, roughly 81% detected once. The material sequenced was peripheral blood mononuclear cells (PBMCs), taken before the second cycle of nivolumab. The receptors come from a human donor with classical Hodgkin lymphoma.

The rearrangement joins TRBV12-5 to TRBJ2-5; 9 bases agree with TRBD1. CDR1 and CDR2 from the germline V gene are LGHNT and FRNRAP. This CDR3 has 15 residues. Trimming took 6 bases from V and 2 from J; bases not matched to a gene: 7. CDR3 nucleotides: TGTGCTAGTGGCTCCGGGACAGGGTGGCAAGAGACCCAGTACTTC. Its translation: CASGSGTGWQETQYF. Based on the CDR3 plus reference TRBV12-5 and TRBJ2-5, the full variable domain is DARVTQTPRHKVTEMGQEVTMRCQPILGHNTVFWYRQTMMQGLELLAYFRNRAPLDDSGMPKDRFSAEMPDATLATLKIQPSEPRDSAVYFCASGSGTGWQETQYFGPGTRLLVL.

The chain recombines TRBV19 with TRBJ1-1; tentatively, D is TRBD1 (5 bases). Trimming stripped 5 bases from V and 5 bases from J, with 15 bases between. This CDR3 comprises 14 residues. Germline V gene sequence: CDR1 LNHDA, CDR2 SQIVND (reference sequence). In nucleotides, the CDR3 is TGTGCCAGTAGTCTCGGGGGGGGTAGTACTGAAGCTTTCTTT. Its translation is CASSLGGGSTEAFF.

The chain has TRBV4-1 and TRBJ1-1; D is perhaps TRBD1 (5 bases). Trimming cost V 4 bases and J 4 bases, with 13 bases left between them. This CDR3 is built from 14 residues. The germline CDR1 and CDR2 sequences are MGHRA and YSYEKL. CDR3 coding DNA: TGCGCCAGCAGCCTCTCAGGGTTTGGCACTGAAGCTTTCTTT. This translates into CASSLSGFGTEAFF.

The rearrangement uses TRBV5-1 and TRBJ2-3, with no clear D. Trimming removed 0 bases at V and 3 bases at J, with 8 bases between. Germline V gives CDR1 SGHRS, CDR2 YFSETQ. The CDR3 has 14 residues. CDR3 bases: TGCGCCAGCAGCTTGGACAGACCGACAGATACGCAGTATTTT. It specifies CASSLDRPTDTQYF.

The CDR3 DNA reads as TGTGCCAGCAGCCAACGAGACCCGGGACAGGGTGAGACCCAGTACTTC. Translating it yields CASSQRDPGQGETQYF. The V gene is TRBV7-9, the J gene TRBJ2-5, with 9 bases lining up with TRBD1. The CDR3 is 16 residues long. From germline, CDR1 is SEHNR and CDR2 FQNEAQ (reference sequence). V lost 5 bases and J lost 5; bases outside the gene matches: 12.

This clone occurred once. V usage is TRBV7-2 and J usage is TRBJ2-1; 14 bases are shared with TRBD2. Germline lookup yields CDR1 SGHTA and CDR2 FQGNSA. CDR3 length: 15 residues. V gave up 5 bases and J gave up 9 bases; unmatched junction bases: 6. The CDR3 DNA follows: TGTGCCAGCAGCCAGGGACTAGCGGGAGAGGGTGAGCAGTTCTTC. Translating it yields CASSQGLAGEGEQFF.

The chain uses TRBV18 and TRBJ1-5, with TRBD1 as a possible D gene (6 bases). The V end was cut by 6 bases, the J end by 5 bases, with 17 bases between. CDR1 is KGHSH, CDR2 LQKENI, per germline. The CDR3 is made up of 15 amino acids. For the CDR3, the DNA is TGTGCCAGCTCCCCCGCGGGAGGGGGAGATCAGCCCCAGCATTTT. This codes for CASSPAGGGDQPQHF.

This clone has just a few counts. This chain joins TRBV27 and TRBJ2-3; possibly TRBD2 for D (6 bases). This CDR3 region has 19 residues. The V end was cut by 6 bases, the J end by 0 bases, with 25 bases between. Germline V gene lookup returns CDR1 MNHEY and CDR2 SMNVEV (reference sequence). The CDR3 loop is CASSRERAGVPTSTDTQYF. The CDR3 nucleotides read TGTGCCAGCAGCCGGGAGAGGGCCGGGGTCCCGACTAGCACAGATACGCAGTATTTT.

The genes are TRBV28 and TRBJ1-2; D unclear. The CDR3 is made up of 12 amino acids. With 5 bases removed from V and 4 bases from J, the gap between germline ends came to 8 bases. Germline V CDR1 and CDR2: MDHEN, SYDVKM. CDR3 nucleotides: TGTGCCAGCAGTACCTGGGTCTATGGCTACACCTTC. Its protein product is CASSTWVYGYTF.

The chain links TRBV30 to TRBJ2-7; D might be TRBD2 (5 bases). The CDR3 has 13 amino acids. Trimming shortened V by 3 bases and J by 6 bases, and 15 bases separated the two germline ends. Looked up from germline, CDR1 is GTSNPN and CDR2 is SVGIG (reference sequence). CDR3 in amino acids: CAWRTPGVGEQYF. The CDR3 bases are TGTGCCTGGAGGACCCCCGGGGTCGGCGAGCAGTACTTC.

The genes are TRBV2 and TRBJ2-2, with D possibly being TRBD2 (6 bases). The ends were cut back, 2 bases at V and 5 bases at J, with 9 bases in the middle. The germline CDR1 and CDR2 sequences are SNHLY and FYNNEI. The CDR3 runs to 14 residues. The CDR3 loop is CASSELGRTGELFF. Written as DNA, the CDR3 is TGTGCCAGCAGTGAACTCGGGAGAACCGGGGAGCTGTTTTTT.

This clone was picked up a small number of times. The CDR3 DNA reads TGTGCCAGCATCCCCGGGACAGGGGGTGAAAAACTGTTTTTT. Translating gives CASIPGTGGEKLFF. The chain is built from TRBV6-1 and TRBJ1-4; TRBD1 matches 11 bases. The CDR3 is made up of 14 amino acids. V lost 7 bases, J lost 7 bases, and 5 bases stayed unmatched. The germline CDR1 and CDR2 sequences are MNHNS and SASEGT.

The chain uses TRBV5-1 and TRBJ2-3; D remains unclear. The CDR3 extends over 16 amino acids. Per germline, CDR1 SGHRS and CDR2 YFSETQ. The V gene lost 6 bases and the J gene lost 4 bases, with 21 bases spanning the gap. CDR3 DNA: TGCGCCAGCAAAACGGGCCCCTCTAGTCGGCCAGATACGCAGTATTTT. Its protein product is CASKTGPSSRPDTQYF.

The V call is TRBV4-2, the J call TRBJ2-7, with D possibly being TRBD1 or TRBD2 (7 bases each). The germline V gene encodes CDR1 LGHNA and CDR2 YNFKEQ. The CDR3 contains 15 residues. The V gene lost 2 bases and the J gene lost 4 bases, with 15 bases spanning the gap. The CDR3 is CASSQYWQGGYEQYF. CDR3 DNA: TGTGCCAGCAGCCAATATTGGCAGGGGGGGTACGAGCAGTACTTC.

The chain couples TRBV28 to TRBJ1-2, with D tentatively TRBD1 (6 bases). Germline V gene sequence: CDR1 MDHEN, CDR2 SYDVKM. CDR3 size: 15 residues. The ends were cut back, 6 bases at V and 7 bases at J, with 21 bases in the middle. Here the CDR3 DNA reads TGTGCCAGCAGCCAAATTGCGGGACAACTGGGTGGCTACACCTTC. This gives the protein CASSQIAGQLGGYTF.

CDR3 coding DNA: TGTGCCAGCAGTGGACTTTACGAGCAGTACTTC. Encoded protein: CASSGLYEQYF. The V gene is TRBV2, the J gene TRBJ2-7; D ambiguous. Germline lookup yields CDR1 SNHLY and CDR2 FYNNEI. Trimming pared 4 bases from V and 4 bases from J, leaving 5 bases between. The length of the CDR3 is 11 residues.

J is TRBJ2-3 and V is TRBV18; D ambiguous. Looked up from germline, CDR1 is KGHSH and CDR2 is LQKENI. V lost 2 bases and J 5 bases, leaving 5 bases between the germline ends. The length of the CDR3 is 12 residues. The CDR3 sequence is CASSPRKDTQYF. The DNA for the CDR3 is TGTGCCAGCTCACCAAGGAAAGATACGCAGTATTTT. The full variable domain, completed using reference TRBV18 and TRBJ2-3, is NAGVMQNPRHLVRRRGQEARLRCSPMKGHSHVYWYRQLPEEGLKFMVYLQKENIIDESGMPKERFSAEFPKEGPSILRIQQVVRGDSAAYFCASSPRKDTQYFGPGTRLTVL.

The J gene is TRBJ2-6, the V gene TRBV5-1; a weak D match, TRBD2 (5 bases). V dropped 3 bases and J dropped 2 bases, with 6 bases sitting between them. The germline CDR1 and CDR2 sequences are SGHRS and YFSETQ. This CDR3 contains 14 residues. Here the CDR3 reads CASSSSTGANVLTF. CDR3 bases: TGCGCCAGCAGCTCTAGCACTGGGGCCAACGTCCTGACTTTC.

To note about this clone: The conserved closing phenylalanine or tryptophan is absent in this CDR3, likely reflecting a read error. The limits of the CDR3 on the DNA are not certain, so only TCRdb's listed CDR3 is given. The rearrangement links TRBV23-1 to TRBJ2-7; TRBD1 is the table's D call, not checked against the DNA. TRBV23-1 is an ORF, and what it does is uncertain. Counting both end residues, the CDR3 totals 14 amino acids. The CDR3 loop reads CASSQINPGDSSEA.

Regarding this clone: This sample also contains other DNA sequences that code for the same CDR3. The rearrangement joins TRBV19 to TRBJ2-7; 10 bases agree with TRBD1. The CDR3 has 13 amino acids. Germline CDR1 and CDR2: LNHDA and SQIVND (reference sequence). Germline trimming cut 6 bases from V and 3 bases from J; bases unmatched to any gene: 2. As DNA, the CDR3 is TGTGCCAGTAGCCGGGACAGGGGCTACGAGCAGTACTTC. Translating gives CASSRDRGYEQYF.

J is TRBJ2-3 and V is TRBV6-1, with 8 positions matching TRBD2. The trim removed 7 bases at V and 15 bases at J, leaving 15 bases unmatched. The CDR3 covers 13 residues. CDR1 and CDR2 from the germline V gene are MNHNS and SASEGT. The chain's CDR3 is CASMISGLVNVYF. Here the CDR3 DNA reads TGTGCCAGCATGATTTCGGGACTAGTAAATGTATATTTT.